This TCR beta chain was retrieved from a study of T cells in Graves' hyperthyroidism and ophthalmopathy. Overall study findings and caveats: Before onset, by a median of approximately 6.2 months, the model predicted ophthalmopathy. Most clonotypes expanded in thyroid above 0.001 were likewise present in blood.

Concerning this clonotype: The antigen is not known.

Those patients with uncontrolled infection, other autoimmune disease, pregnancy or lactation were excluded. Fresh peripheral blood, approximately 9.7 ml, was the source of the PBMCs. Germline CDR1 reads GTSNPN; CDR2 reads SVGIG (reference sequence). V was cut by 5 bases and J by 7 bases, with 3 bases left in between. CDR3 size: 9 residues. There were TCR beta CDR3 regions amplified from RNA transcripts. First-round RT-PCR targeting the TCR CDR3 was performed with the HTBI primer set. Using its own MiXCR run on the multiplex PCR reads, TCRdb lists one record per CDR3 protein. The sample consists of hundreds of thousands of distinct CDR3 sequences, 20% of them appearing once.

The sample consisted of blood. This sequence joins TRBV30 and TRBJ2-1, with D unresolved. This clonotype originated in a man aged 40-49 years with Graves' ophthalmopathy. CDR3 amino acids: CAWGNEQFF. DNA of the CDR3: TGTGCCTGGGGGAATGAGCAGTTCTTC. The complete variable domain, with remaining parts taken from reference TRBV30 and TRBJ2-1, reads SQTIHQWPATLVQPVGSPLSLECTVEGTSNPNLYWYRQAAGRGLQLLFYSVGIGQISSEVPQNLSASRPQDRQFILSSKKLLLSDSGFYLCAWGNEQFFGPGTRLTVL.